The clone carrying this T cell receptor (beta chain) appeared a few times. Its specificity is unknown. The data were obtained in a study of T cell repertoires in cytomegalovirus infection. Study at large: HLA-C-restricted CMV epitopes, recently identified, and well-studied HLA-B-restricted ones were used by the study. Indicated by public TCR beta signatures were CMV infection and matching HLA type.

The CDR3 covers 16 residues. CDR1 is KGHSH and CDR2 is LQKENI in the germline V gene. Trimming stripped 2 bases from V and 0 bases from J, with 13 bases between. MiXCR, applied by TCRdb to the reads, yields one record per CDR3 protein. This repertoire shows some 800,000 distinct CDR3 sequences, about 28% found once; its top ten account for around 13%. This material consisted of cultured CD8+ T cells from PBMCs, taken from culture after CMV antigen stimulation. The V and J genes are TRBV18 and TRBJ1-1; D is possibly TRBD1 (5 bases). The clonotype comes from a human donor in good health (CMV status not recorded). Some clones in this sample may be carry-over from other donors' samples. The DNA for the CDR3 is TGTGCCAGCTCACCATCGGGGGAAGAGGTGAACACTGAAGCTTTCTTT. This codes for CASSPSGEEVNTEAFF.